Detailed here is one TCR beta chain. Its matching antigen is unknown. PBMCs were cryopreserved, and 1.5 to 2.5 micrograms of genomic DNA from them went into TCR beta libraries. The data were taken from a study of cytotoxic CD8 clonotypes in ibrutinib-treated CLL. Study-wide background: Partial responses numbered about 25 and complete responses 2; after a median around 70 months, around 14 stayed remitted and approximately twelve progressed.

Germline values: CDR1 LNHNV, CDR2 YYDKDF (reference sequence). The CDR3 consists of 16 residues. Trimming removed 0 bases at V and 5 bases at J, with 16 bases between. General study points: An increase in clonality occurred at ibrutinib response, followed by a return toward baseline at progression.

Deep sequencing aimed at 1 in 200,000 to 1 in 1 million T cells' resolution. The repertoire was sequenced with immunoSEQ multiplex PCR; TCRdb's copy has only in-frame clones and lacks some. The sample shows 250,000 to 350,000 clones, approximately 79% of them seen only once. The origin of this receptor is a human donor with chronic lymphocytic leukemia. The sample was PBMCs, taken at disease progression, from a patient treated with ibrutinib. The V gene is TRBV15, the J gene TRBJ1-2; D gene ambiguous. The CDR3 loop reads CATSRESRLVGYGYTF. CDR3 DNA sequence: TGTGCCACCAGCAGAGAGAGCAGACTCGTTGGGTATGGCTACACCTTC.